One sample yielded the 18 T cell receptor beta chains listed below, sequenced in a study of blood T cell repertoires in COVID-19 (dated by TCRdb to between 2020 and 2021). Receptors were amplified or captured by the immunoSEQ multiplex PCR assay. TCRdb took this table from immuneACCESS and kept in-frame rearrangements with V and J called. Such tables lack part of the clones; where checked against another copy, unresolved V genes explain under half of the gap, and the rest is unexplained. Within this sample are 240,000 or so clones, with approximately 83% of them counted one time only. More than 8% of the sample is in the top ten clones. Specimen: peripheral blood. Receptors originate from a woman older than 75 with acute or convalescent COVID-19.

Only a few counts were recorded for this clone. J is TRBJ1-4 and V is TRBV18, with TRBD1 matching over 7 bases. With V trimmed by 3 bases and J by 5 bases, 9 bases remained unmatched. Germline-derived CDR1 and CDR2 are KGHSH and LQKENI. This CDR3 is 16 amino acids long. CDR3 residues: CASSPTTGRANEKLFF. The DNA of the CDR3 is TGTGCCAGCTCACCCACGACAGGGCGGGCGAATGAAAAACTGTTTTTT.

The genes are TRBV10-1 and TRBJ2-7; TRBD1 aligns across 12 bases. Trimming took 4 bases from V and 5 from J; bases not matched to a gene: 3. The CDR3 covers 14 residues. Germline V lookup: CDR1 WNHNN, CDR2 SYGVQD (reference sequence). This CDR3 reads CASSGGTGGHEQYF. The CDR3 bases are TGCGCCAGCAGTGGCGGGACAGGGGGCCACGAGCAGTACTTC.

The CDR3 DNA is TGCGCCAGCAGCTTGGCCGTTGGGAGGAACACTGAAGCTTTCTTT. It translates to CASSLAVGRNTEAFF. The chain has TRBV5-1 and TRBJ1-1; no reliable D call. V was clipped by 0 bases and J by 1 base, with 10 bases between them. The CDR3 is 15 residues long. The germline gives CDR1 SGHRS, CDR2 YFSETQ.

The chain employs TRBV6-6 and TRBJ1-1, with 10 bases identical to TRBD1. This CDR3 contains 17 residues. V lost 5 bases to trimming and J lost 0 bases; unmatched junction nucleotides: 9. Germline-derived CDR1 and CDR2 are MNHNY and SVGAGI (reference sequence). The DNA of the CDR3 is TGTGCCAGCAGTCGGGGACAGGGGACTTCTATGAACACTGAAGCTTTCTTT. Translated, it gives CASSRGQGTSMNTEAFF.

This sequence joins TRBV9 and TRBJ1-1; 7 positions match TRBD1. The J segment lost 1 base and the V segment lost 10 bases, leaving 7 bases of the junction unmatched. The length of the CDR3 is 13 residues. The germline gives CDR1 SGDLS, CDR2 YYNGEE. Written as DNA, the CDR3 is TGTGCCTCAAGTGAGGGGGCGAACACTGAAGCTTTCTTT. It is translated as CASSEGANTEAFF.

The rearrangement uses TRBV10-2 and TRBJ2-1, with 8 bases lining up with TRBD2. The CDR3 spans 14 residues. The germline V gene has CDR1 WSHSY and CDR2 SAAADI. Unmatched junction bases numbered 12, after V lost 10 bases and J lost 7 bases. CDR3 protein: CAIQAAGGGNEQFF. In DNA form, the CDR3 reads TGCGCCATCCAAGCCGCGGGGGGTGGGAATGAGCAGTTCTTC.

This clone was detected once. V usage is TRBV28 and J usage is TRBJ1-1; D unresolved. The CDR3 sequence is 12 residues long. Between the trimmed V and J ends, which lost 3 bases and 9 bases, there was a span of 11 bases. The germline CDR1 and CDR2 sequences are MDHEN and SYDVKM. The CDR3, as DNA: TGTGCCAGCAGTTTGAGGGCAGAAAAAGCTTTCTTT. It is translated as CASSLRAEKAFF.

This chain uses TRBV6-6 with TRBJ1-1; TRBD1 agrees at 8 bases. This CDR3 region has 15 residues. V trimming: 6 bases; J trimming: 5 bases; junction bases outside the gene matches: 11. CDR1 is MNHNY and CDR2 is SVGAGI in the germline V gene (reference sequence). DNA for the CDR3: TGTGCCAGCAGATTCCCGACAGGGGAGGGGACTGAAGCTTTCTTT. It is translated as CASRFPTGEGTEAFF.

The V and J genes are TRBV9 and TRBJ2-1; D uncertain. CDR1 is SGDLS, CDR2 YYNGEE, per germline. The CDR3 runs to 15 residues. Trimming left V 1 base short and J 1 base short, with 9 bases between. Here the CDR3 DNA reads TGTGCCAGCAGCGTATTTGCGGAGTCCTACAATGAGCAGTTCTTC. This sequence encodes CASSVFAESYNEQFF.

The V and J genes are TRBV10-1 and TRBJ2-5; 9 nucleotides match TRBD2. Germline CDR1 is WNHNN and CDR2 is SYGVQD (reference sequence). CDR3 length equals 15 residues. Germline trimming cut 3 bases from V and 3 bases from J; bases unmatched to any gene: 5. The CDR3 DNA sequence: TGCGCCAGCAGTGACCCCAGCGGGGGGAAAGAGACCCAGTACTTC. Translated, it gives CASSDPSGGKETQYF.

This chain joins TRBV2 and TRBJ2-3; 7 bases agree with TRBD1. The CDR3 extends over 16 amino acids. Per germline, CDR1 SNHLY and CDR2 FYNNEI. After removal of 8 bases from V and 0 bases from J, the junction contained 11 bases not matched to a gene. In nucleotides, the CDR3 is TGTGCCAGCTCCAAAGGGGGCGGTGCTAGCACAGATACGCAGTATTTT. The encoded protein is CASSKGGGASTDTQYF.

This rearrangement joins TRBV28 to TRBJ1-5; D perhaps matches TRBD1 (6 bases). With 2 bases removed from V and 6 bases from J, the gap between germline ends came to 14 bases. Germline loops: CDR1 MDHEN, CDR2 SYDVKM. The CDR3 runs 15 residues. CDR3 nucleotide sequence: TGTGCCAGCAGTTTAGCCCCGGGGGGCGGTCAGCCCCAGCATTTT. Its protein is CASSLAPGGGQPQHF.

The V and J genes are TRBV6-6 and TRBJ2-2; 7 nucleotides match TRBD1. The trim removed 2 bases at V and 2 bases at J, leaving 5 bases unmatched. CDR1 and CDR2 from the germline V gene are MNHNY and SVGAGI (reference sequence). The CDR3 runs 16 residues. CDR3 loop: CASSYDRAHNTGELFF. The CDR3 nucleotides read TGTGCCAGCAGTTACGACAGGGCCCATAACACCGGGGAGCTGTTTTTT.

The chain has TRBV7-2 and TRBJ1-6; 10 bases fit TRBD1. This CDR3 has 19 amino acids. The junction had 12 bases not matched to a gene; V was cut back by 5 bases and J by 2 bases. Germline values: CDR1 SGHTA, CDR2 FQGNSA. CDR3 nucleotide sequence: TGTGCCAGCAGCCCCCGAGGCGGGACAGGGGCCACCTATAATTCACCCCTCCACTTT. It encodes CASSPRGGTGATYNSPLHF.

This chain links TRBV3-1 (or the pseudogene TRBV3-2) with TRBJ2-1; possible D gene TRBD1, 5 bases. The germline V and J ends were trimmed by 4 bases and 6 bases, with 13 bases remaining between them. The germline CDR1 and CDR2 sequences are LGHDT and YNNKEL (reference sequence). This CDR3 is 14 amino acids long. CDR3 nucleotides: TGTGCCAGCAGCCCTTCAGGGATTCGCAATGAGCAGTTCTTC. Protein product: CASSPSGIRNEQFF.

The chain carries TRBV28 and TRBJ2-7; 8 bases match TRBD1. Germline-derived CDR1 and CDR2 are MDHEN and SYDVKM. V dropped 2 bases and J dropped 6; count of bases not matched to a gene: 3. CDR3 length: 13 residues. The CDR3 reads CASSLVDRAEQYF. The CDR3 DNA reads as TGTGCCAGCAGTTTAGTGGACAGGGCCGAGCAGTACTTC.

This clone appeared once. The gene calls are TRBV5-1 and TRBJ1-1; TRBD1 aligns across 7 bases. The CDR3 covers 15 residues. CDR1 SGHRS and CDR2 YFSETQ come from the germline V gene. J was trimmed by 2 bases and V by 0 bases; bases with no gene match: 4. Here the CDR3 reads CASSLEGTVNTEAFF. The CDR3 DNA follows: TGCGCCAGCAGCTTGGAGGGGACAGTTAACACTGAAGCTTTCTTT.

This rearrangement joins TRBV2 to TRBJ1-1; the D gene is possibly TRBD1 (5 bases). This CDR3 has 14 amino acids. CDR1 is SNHLY and CDR2 is FYNNEI in the germline V gene. Trimming took off 7 bases at V and 3 bases at J, with 15 bases between the two ends. In nucleotides, the CDR3 is TGTGCCAGCATTTTTCAGGGATGGGACACTGAAGCTTTCTTT. Residues: CASIFQGWDTEAFF. The full variable domain, its missing parts supplied by reference TRBV2 and TRBJ1-1, is EPEVTQTPSHQVTQMGQEVILRCVPISNHLYFYWYRQILGQKVEFLVSFYNNEISEKSEIFDDQFSVERPDGSNFTLKIRSTKLEDSAMYFCASIFQGWDTEAFFGQGTRLTVV.